This T cell receptor beta chain derives from a study of regulatory T cells in long-lasting Graves disease. The table lists this clonotype with many counts. Its matching antigen is unknown. Library construction for TCR beta used iRepertoire HTBI primers and Arm-PCR of CDR3 regions. TCRdb recomputed calls from the multiplex PCR reads with MiXCR, one row per CDR3 protein. The table shows hundreds of thousands of distinct CDR3 sequences, with 20% to 25% occurring only once. Study-wide results and limits: Among samples with persistent disease, TRBV28, TRBJ1-2 and TRBJ2-5 were favored. Relative to newly diagnosed Graves' patients, persistent ones had lower TCR diversity.

Time point indicated: persistent/refractory GD, antithyroid drugs over 5 years with positive TRAb. TCR sequences were obtained from RNA taken from PBMCs. Germline values: CDR1 DFQATT, CDR2 SNEGSKA (reference sequence). The CDR3 length is 13 residues. Trimming took 6 bases from V and 2 from J, leaving 13 bases between them. The source was peripheral blood mononuclear cells (PBMCs), collected when the disease was refractory, from a patient treated with antithyroid drugs. The receptor was derived from a female donor with Graves disease. The chain has TRBV20-1 and TRBJ1-2; perhaps TRBD1 as D (5 bases). The chain's CDR3 is CSAPDTSNYGYTF. The CDR3 DNA reads as TGCAGTGCCCCGGACACCTCCAACTATGGCTACACCTTC.